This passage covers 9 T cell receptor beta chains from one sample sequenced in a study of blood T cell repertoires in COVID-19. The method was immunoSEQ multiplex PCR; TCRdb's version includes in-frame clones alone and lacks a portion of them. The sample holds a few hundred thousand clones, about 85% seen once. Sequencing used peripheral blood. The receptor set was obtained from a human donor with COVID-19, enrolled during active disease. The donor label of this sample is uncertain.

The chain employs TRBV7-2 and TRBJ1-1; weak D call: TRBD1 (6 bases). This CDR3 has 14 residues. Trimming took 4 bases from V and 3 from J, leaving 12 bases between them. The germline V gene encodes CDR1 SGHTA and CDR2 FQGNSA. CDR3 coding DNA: TGTGCCAGCAGCTCCTACAGGGTGGACACTGAAGCTTTCTTT. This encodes CASSSYRVDTEAFF.

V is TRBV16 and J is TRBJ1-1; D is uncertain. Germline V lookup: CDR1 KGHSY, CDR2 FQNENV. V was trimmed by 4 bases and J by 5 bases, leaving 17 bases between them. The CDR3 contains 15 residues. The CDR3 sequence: CASSPLTPSGTEAFF. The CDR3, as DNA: TGTGCCAGCAGCCCTCTCACCCCATCGGGAACTGAAGCTTTCTTT.

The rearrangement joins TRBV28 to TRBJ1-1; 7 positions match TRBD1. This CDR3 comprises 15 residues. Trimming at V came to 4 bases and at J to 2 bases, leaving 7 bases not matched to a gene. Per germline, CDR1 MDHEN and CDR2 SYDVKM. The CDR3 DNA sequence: TGTGCCAGCAGTTCCATACACAGGGGAAACACTGAAGCTTTCTTT. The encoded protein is CASSSIHRGNTEAFF. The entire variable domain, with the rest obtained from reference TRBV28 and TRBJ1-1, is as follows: DVKVTQSSRYLVKRTGEKVFLECVQDMDHENMFWYRQDPGLGLRLIYFSYDVKMKEKGDIPEGYSVSREKKERFSLILESASTNQTSMYLCASSSIHRGNTEAFFGQGTRLTVV.

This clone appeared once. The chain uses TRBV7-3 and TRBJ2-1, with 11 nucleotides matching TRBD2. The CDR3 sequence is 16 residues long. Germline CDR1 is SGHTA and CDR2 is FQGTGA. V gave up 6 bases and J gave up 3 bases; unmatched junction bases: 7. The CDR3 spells CASRDTGTSGYNEQFF. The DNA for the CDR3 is TGTGCCAGCAGGGATACCGGGACTAGCGGCTACAATGAGCAGTTCTTC.

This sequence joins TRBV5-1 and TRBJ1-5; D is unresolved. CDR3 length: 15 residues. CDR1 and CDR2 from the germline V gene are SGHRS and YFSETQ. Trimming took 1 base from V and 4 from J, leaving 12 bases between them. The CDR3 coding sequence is TGCGCCAGCAGCTTGAGTGCAGAGGGTAATCAGCCCCAGCATTTT. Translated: CASSLSAEGNQPQHF. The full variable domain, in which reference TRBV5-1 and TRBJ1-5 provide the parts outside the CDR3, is KAGVTQTPRYLIKTRGQQVTLSCSPISGHRSVSWYQQTPGQGLQFLFEYFSETQRNKGNFPGRFSGRQFSNSRSEMNVSTLELGDSALYLCASSLSAEGNQPQHFGDGTRLSIL.

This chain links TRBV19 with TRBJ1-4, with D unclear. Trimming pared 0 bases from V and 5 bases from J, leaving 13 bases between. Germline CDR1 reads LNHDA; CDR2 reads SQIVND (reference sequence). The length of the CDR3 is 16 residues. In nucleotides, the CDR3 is TGTGCCAGTAGTATAGAAGGAGGCAGCATAAATGAAAAACTGTTTTTT. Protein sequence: CASSIEGGSINEKLFF. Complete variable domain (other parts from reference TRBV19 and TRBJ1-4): DGGITQSPKYLFRKEGQNVTLSCEQNLNHDAMYWYRQDPGQGLRLIYYSQIVNDFQKGDIAEGYSVSREKKESFPLTVTSAQKNPTAFYLCASSIEGGSINEKLFFGSGTQLSVL.

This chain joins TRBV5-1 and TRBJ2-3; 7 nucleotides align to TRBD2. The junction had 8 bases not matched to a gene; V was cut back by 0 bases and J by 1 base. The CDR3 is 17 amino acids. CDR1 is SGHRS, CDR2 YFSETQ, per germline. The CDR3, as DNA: TGCGCCAGCAGCTTGGTAGCGGGTCTTAAGGGCACAGATACGCAGTATTTT. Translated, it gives CASSLVAGLKGTDTQYF. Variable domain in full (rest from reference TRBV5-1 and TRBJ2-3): KAGVTQTPRYLIKTRGQQVTLSCSPISGHRSVSWYQQTPGQGLQFLFEYFSETQRNKGNFPGRFSGRQFSNSRSEMNVSTLELGDSALYLCASSLVAGLKGTDTQYFGPGTRLTVL.

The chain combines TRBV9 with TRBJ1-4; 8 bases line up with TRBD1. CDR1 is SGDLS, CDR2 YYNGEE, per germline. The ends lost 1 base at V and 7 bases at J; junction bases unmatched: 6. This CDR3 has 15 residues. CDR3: CASSVMSGGVEKLFF. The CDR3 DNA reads TGTGCCAGCAGCGTAATGTCAGGGGGCGTTGAAAAACTGTTTTTT.

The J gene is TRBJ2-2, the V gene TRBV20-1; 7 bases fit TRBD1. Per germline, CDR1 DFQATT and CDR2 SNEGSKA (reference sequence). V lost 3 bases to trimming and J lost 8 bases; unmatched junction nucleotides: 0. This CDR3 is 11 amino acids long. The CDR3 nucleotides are TGCAGTGCTAGCAGGGGGGGGGAGCTGTTTTTT. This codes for CSASRGGELFF.